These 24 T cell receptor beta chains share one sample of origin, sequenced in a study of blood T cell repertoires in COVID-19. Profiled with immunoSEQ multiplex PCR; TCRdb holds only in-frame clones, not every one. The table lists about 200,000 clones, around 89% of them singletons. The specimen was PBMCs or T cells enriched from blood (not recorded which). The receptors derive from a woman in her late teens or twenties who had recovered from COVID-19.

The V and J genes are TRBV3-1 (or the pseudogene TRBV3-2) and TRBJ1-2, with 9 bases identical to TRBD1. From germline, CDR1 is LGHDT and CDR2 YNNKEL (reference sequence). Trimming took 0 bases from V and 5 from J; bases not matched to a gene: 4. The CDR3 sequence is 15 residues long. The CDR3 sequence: CASSQDGTGRYGYTF. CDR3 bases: TGTGCCAGCAGCCAAGACGGGACAGGGCGGTATGGCTACACCTTC.

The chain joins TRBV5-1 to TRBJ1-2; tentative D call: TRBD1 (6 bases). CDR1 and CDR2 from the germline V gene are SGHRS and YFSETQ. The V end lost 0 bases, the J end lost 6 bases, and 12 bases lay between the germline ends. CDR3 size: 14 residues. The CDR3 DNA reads TGCGCCAGCAGCTTGGCTAACAGGGAGCATGGCTACACCTTC. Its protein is CASSLANREHGYTF. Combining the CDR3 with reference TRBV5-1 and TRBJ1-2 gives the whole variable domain KAGVTQTPRYLIKTRGQQVTLSCSPISGHRSVSWYQQTPGQGLQFLFEYFSETQRNKGNFPGRFSGRQFSNSRSEMNVSTLELGDSALYLCASSLANREHGYTFGSGTRLTVV.

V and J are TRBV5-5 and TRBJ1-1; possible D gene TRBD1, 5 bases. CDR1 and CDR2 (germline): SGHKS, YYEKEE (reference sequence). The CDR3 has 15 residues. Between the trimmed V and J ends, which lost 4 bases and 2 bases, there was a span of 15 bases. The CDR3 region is CASSTLAGINTEAFF. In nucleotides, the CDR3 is TGTGCCAGCAGCACCTTGGCAGGGATCAACACTGAAGCTTTCTTT.

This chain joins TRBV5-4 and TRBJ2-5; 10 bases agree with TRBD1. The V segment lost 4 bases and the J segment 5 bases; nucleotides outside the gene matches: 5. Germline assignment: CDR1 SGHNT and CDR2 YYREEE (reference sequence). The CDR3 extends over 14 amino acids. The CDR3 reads CASSPMDRGETQYF. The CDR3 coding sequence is TGTGCCAGCAGCCCTATGGACAGGGGGGAGACCCAGTACTTC.

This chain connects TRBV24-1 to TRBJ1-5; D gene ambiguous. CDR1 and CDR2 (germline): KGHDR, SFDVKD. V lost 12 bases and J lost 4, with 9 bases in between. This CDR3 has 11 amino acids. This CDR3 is CALGGNQPQHF. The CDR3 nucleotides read TGTGCCCTAGGAGGAAATCAGCCCCAGCATTTT.

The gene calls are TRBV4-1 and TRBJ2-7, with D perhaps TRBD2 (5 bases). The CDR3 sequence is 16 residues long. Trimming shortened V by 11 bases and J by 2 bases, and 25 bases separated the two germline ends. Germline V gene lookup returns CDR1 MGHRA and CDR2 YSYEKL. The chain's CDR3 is CAAGMNRNSEPYEQYF. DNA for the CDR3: TGCGCCGCCGGGATGAACCGAAACTCGGAACCCTACGAGCAGTACTTC.

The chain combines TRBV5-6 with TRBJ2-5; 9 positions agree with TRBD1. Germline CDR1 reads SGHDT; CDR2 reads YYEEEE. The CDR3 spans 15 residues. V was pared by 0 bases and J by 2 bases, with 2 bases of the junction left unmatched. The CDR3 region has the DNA TGTGCCAGCAGCTTGGGGGACAGGGCACAAGAGACCCAGTACTTC. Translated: CASSLGDRAQETQYF.

The CDR3 sequence: CASSQDRTEAFF. CDR3 sequence (DNA): TGTGCCAGCAGCCAAGATCGTACTGAAGCTTTCTTT. The chain links TRBV4-2 to TRBJ1-1; D unresolved. The CDR3 is 12 residues long. The V end lost 0 bases, the J end lost 5 bases, and 4 bases lay between the germline ends. Germline V gives CDR1 LGHNA, CDR2 YNFKEQ.

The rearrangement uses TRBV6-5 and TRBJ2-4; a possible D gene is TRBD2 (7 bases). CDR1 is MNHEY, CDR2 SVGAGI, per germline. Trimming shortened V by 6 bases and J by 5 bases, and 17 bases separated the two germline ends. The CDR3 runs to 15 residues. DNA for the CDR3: TGTGCCAGCAGAGCCGTACAGGGAGGGGAAAACATTCAGTACTTC. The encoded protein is CASRAVQGGENIQYF.

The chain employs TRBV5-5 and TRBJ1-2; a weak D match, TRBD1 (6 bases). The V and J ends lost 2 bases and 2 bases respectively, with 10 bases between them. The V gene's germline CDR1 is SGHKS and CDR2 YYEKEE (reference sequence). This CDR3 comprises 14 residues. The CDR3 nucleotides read TGTGCCAGCAGCTTTGGGGGCGAAAACTATGGCTACACCTTC. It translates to CASSFGGENYGYTF.

The CDR3 DNA reads as TGTGCCAGCAGGGGGACAGGCGTGAACACTGAAGCTTTCTTT. Translating gives CASRGTGVNTEAFF. The gene calls are TRBV6-5 and TRBJ1-1, with 8 bases matching TRBD1. Looked up from germline, CDR1 is MNHEY and CDR2 is SVGAGI. After removal of 6 bases from V and 0 bases from J, the junction contained 3 bases not matched to a gene. This CDR3 contains 14 residues.

The CDR3 nucleotides are TGCGCCAGCAGCGGGGGAGCGGGGGGGCTTACAGATACGCAGTATTTT. Amino acid sequence: CASSGGAGGLTDTQYF. V gene TRBV5-1 combines with J gene TRBJ2-3, with TRBD2 identical over 10 bases. The junction had 8 bases not matched to a gene; V was cut back by 4 bases and J by 3 bases. The CDR3 spans 16 residues. Germline CDR1 and CDR2: SGHRS and YFSETQ.

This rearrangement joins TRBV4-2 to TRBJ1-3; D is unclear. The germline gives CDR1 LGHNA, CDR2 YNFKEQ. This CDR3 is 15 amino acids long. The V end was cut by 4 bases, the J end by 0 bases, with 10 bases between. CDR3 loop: CASSRSRDSGNTIYF. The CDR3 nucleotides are TGTGCCAGCAGCCGATCGAGGGACTCTGGAAACACCATATATTTT.

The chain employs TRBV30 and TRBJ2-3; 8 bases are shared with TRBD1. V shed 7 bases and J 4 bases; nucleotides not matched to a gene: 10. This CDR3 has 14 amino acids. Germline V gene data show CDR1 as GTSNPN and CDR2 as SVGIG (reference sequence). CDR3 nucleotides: TGTGCCTCGAGGACAGGGTCCTCTTCAGATACGCAGTATTTT. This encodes CASRTGSSSDTQYF.

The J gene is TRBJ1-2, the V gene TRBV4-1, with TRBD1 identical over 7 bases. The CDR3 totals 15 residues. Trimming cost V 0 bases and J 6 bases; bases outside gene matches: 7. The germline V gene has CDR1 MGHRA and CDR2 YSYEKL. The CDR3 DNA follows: TGCGCCAGCAGCCAAGAACCGTCAGGGGGAGATGGCTACACCTTC. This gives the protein CASSQEPSGGDGYTF.

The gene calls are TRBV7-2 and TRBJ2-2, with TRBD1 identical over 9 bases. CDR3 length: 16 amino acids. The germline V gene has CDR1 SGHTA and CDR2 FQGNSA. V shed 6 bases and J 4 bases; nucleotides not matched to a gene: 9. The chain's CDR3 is CASRAIQGAGTGELFF. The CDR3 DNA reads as TGTGCCAGCAGGGCAATACAGGGGGCGGGCACCGGGGAGCTGTTTTTT.

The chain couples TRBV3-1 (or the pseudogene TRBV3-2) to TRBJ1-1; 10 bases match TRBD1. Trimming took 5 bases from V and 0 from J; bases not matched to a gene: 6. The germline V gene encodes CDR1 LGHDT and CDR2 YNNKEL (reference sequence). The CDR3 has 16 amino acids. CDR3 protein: CASSFGTGVVNTEAFF. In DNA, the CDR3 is TGTGCCAGCAGCTTTGGGACAGGGGTGGTGAACACTGAAGCTTTCTTT.

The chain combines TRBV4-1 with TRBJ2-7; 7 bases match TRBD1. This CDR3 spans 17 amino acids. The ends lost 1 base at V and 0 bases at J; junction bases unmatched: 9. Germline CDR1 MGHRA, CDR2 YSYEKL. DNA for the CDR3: TGCGCCAGCAGCCAAGCTTGGCCGGGACAGCACTCCTACGAGCAGTACTTC. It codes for CASSQAWPGQHSYEQYF.

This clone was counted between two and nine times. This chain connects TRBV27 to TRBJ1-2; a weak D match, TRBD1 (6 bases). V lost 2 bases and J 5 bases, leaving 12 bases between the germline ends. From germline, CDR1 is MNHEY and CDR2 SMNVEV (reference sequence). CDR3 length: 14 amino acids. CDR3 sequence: CASSLGSGVYGYTF. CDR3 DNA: TGTGCCAGCAGTTTAGGCTCAGGGGTATATGGCTACACCTTC.

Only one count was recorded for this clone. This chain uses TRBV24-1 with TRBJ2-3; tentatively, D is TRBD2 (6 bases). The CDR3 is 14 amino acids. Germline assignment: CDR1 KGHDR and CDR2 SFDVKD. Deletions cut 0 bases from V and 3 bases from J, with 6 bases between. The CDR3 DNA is TGTGCCACCAGTGATTTGGGGGGGACAGATACGCAGTATTTT. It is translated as CATSDLGGTDTQYF.

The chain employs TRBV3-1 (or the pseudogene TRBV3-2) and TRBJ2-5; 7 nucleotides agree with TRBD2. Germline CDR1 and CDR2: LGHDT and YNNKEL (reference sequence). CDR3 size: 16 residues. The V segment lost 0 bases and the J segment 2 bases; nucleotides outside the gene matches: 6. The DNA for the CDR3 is TGTGCCAGCAGCCAAGATGCTAGCGGAGTACAAGAGACCCAGTACTTC. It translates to CASSQDASGVQETQYF.

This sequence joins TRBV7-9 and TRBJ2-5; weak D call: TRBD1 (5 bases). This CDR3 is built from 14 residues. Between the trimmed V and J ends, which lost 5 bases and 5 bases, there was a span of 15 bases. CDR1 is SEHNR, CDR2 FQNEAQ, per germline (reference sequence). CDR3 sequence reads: CASSPNQGRETQYF. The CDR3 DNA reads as TGTGCCAGCAGCCCCAACCAGGGTCGCGAGACCCAGTACTTC.

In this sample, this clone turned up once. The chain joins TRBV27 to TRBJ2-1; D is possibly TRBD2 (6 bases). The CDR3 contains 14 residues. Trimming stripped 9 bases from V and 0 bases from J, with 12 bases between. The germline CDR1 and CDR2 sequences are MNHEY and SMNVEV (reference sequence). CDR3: CAREGRGSYNEQFF. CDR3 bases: TGTGCCAGGGAAGGGCGGGGCTCCTACAATGAGCAGTTCTTC.

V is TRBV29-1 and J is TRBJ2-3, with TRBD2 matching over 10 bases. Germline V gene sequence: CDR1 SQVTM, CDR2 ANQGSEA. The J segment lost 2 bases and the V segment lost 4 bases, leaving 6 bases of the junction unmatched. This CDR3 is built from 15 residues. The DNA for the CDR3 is TGCAGCGTTGGGTTAGCGGGGGGTCCCACAGATACGCAGTATTTT. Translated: CSVGLAGGPTDTQYF.